The 23 T cell receptor beta chains presented below share a single source sample, sequenced in a study of OX40 agonist ivuxolimab in advanced cancers. Clones were sequenced by immunoSEQ multiplex PCR, and TCRdb holds only the in-frame ones, with some missing. The top ten clones hold around 0.78% of a sample with approximately 71,000 clones, around 84% of them seen once. The starting material was CD4+ or CD8+ T cells sorted from blood, obtained in a trial of the OX40 agonist ivuxolimab. These receptors were taken from an adult with an advanced solid tumor such as melanoma, head and neck, liver or kidney cancer.

V and J are TRBV9 and TRBJ1-2; the D is unclear. Germline CDR1 is SGDLS and CDR2 is YYNGEE. The CDR3 is 13 residues long. V dropped 0 bases and J dropped 3 bases, with 6 bases sitting between them. The DNA for the CDR3 is TGTGCCAGCAGCGTAGCGGCCGACTATGGCTACACCTTC. Its protein product is CASSVAADYGYTF.

This clone has a count of ten or more. The J gene is TRBJ1-1, the V gene TRBV5-6; D might be TRBD1 (6 bases). The CDR3 consists of 14 residues. Germline values: CDR1 SGHDT, CDR2 YYEEEE. V lost 5 bases, J lost 11 bases, and 22 bases lay in between. CDR3 sequence: CASSSEVRGQGAFF. In DNA, the CDR3 is TGTGCCAGCAGTTCCGAGGTCCGGGGGCAAGGCGCTTTCTTT. Looking up the rest from reference TRBV5-6 and TRBJ1-1 gives the full variable domain: DAGVTQSPTHLIKTRGQQVTLRCSPKSGHDTVSWYQQALGQGPQFIFQYYEEEERQRGNFPDRFSGHQFPNYSSELNVNALLLGDSALYLCASSSEVRGQGAFFGQGTRLTVV.

J is TRBJ2-7 and V is TRBV4-3; 8 nucleotides match TRBD1. The germline gives CDR1 LGHNA, CDR2 YSLEER. The CDR3 consists of 13 residues. After removal of 2 bases from V and 5 bases from J, the junction contained 2 bases not matched to a gene. CDR3: CASSQLQGDEQYF. The CDR3 DNA sequence: TGCGCCAGCAGCCAACTACAGGGGGACGAGCAGTACTTC.

The chain is built from TRBV5-1 and TRBJ2-2, with 7 bases lining up with TRBD1. With V trimmed by 5 bases and J by 3 bases, 10 bases remained unmatched. The CDR3 totals 16 residues. CDR1 and CDR2 (germline): SGHRS, YFSETQ. This CDR3 reads CASSFQGVKDTGELFF. DNA for the CDR3: TGCGCCAGCAGTTTTCAGGGGGTTAAGGACACCGGGGAGCTGTTTTTT.

The V gene is TRBV18, the J gene TRBJ2-4; the D is unclear. The germline CDR1 and CDR2 sequences are KGHSH and LQKENI. Trimming pared 5 bases from V and 5 bases from J, leaving 4 bases between. CDR3 length: 11 amino acids. CDR3 region: CASSMENIQYF. In nucleotides, the CDR3 is TGTGCCAGCTCAATGGAAAACATTCAGTACTTC.

The chain carries TRBV7-9 and TRBJ1-2, with D possibly matching TRBD1 (6 bases). V was trimmed by 8 bases and J by 6 bases, leaving 22 bases between them. From germline, CDR1 is SEHNR and CDR2 FQNEAQ (reference sequence). This CDR3 is 15 amino acids long. The chain's CDR3 is CASAGAGVIAHGYTF. The CDR3 nucleotides read TGTGCCAGCGCCGGGGCAGGGGTAATAGCTCATGGCTACACCTTC.

The CDR3 nucleotides read TGCGCCAGCAGCGGGGAAGGGGCACCGACAGATACGCAGTATTTT. Its translation is CASSGEGAPTDTQYF. The rearrangement joins TRBV5-1 to TRBJ2-3, with D possibly TRBD1 on 5 matching bases. Germline CDR1 reads SGHRS; CDR2 reads YFSETQ. The CDR3 has 15 amino acids. V shed 4 bases and J shed 3 bases, with 15 bases lying between them.

The chain couples TRBV5-1 to TRBJ1-4, with D maybe TRBD1 (6 bases). The CDR3 length is 15 residues. Trimming removed 5 bases from V and 8 bases from J, with 19 bases in between. CDR1 and CDR2 (germline): SGHRS, YFSETQ. The CDR3 protein is CASRPVYRDQEKLFF. The CDR3 nucleotides are TGCGCCAGCAGACCTGTATACAGGGATCAAGAAAAACTGTTTTTT.

The count of this clone is one. The chain carries TRBV29-1 and TRBJ1-2; weak D call: TRBD1 (6 bases). V was clipped by 7 bases and J by 7 bases, with 16 bases between them. This CDR3 has 12 amino acids. CDR1 and CDR2 from the germline V gene are SQVTM and ANQGSEA. In DNA, the CDR3 is TGCAGCGCCCAACAGGGTCGGGGTGGCTACACCTTC. It encodes CSAQQGRGGYTF. Drawing the rest from reference TRBV29-1 and TRBJ1-2, the complete variable domain is SAVISQKPSRDICQRGTSLTIQCQVDSQVTMMFWYRQQPGQSLTLIATANQGSEATYESGFVIDKFPISRPNLTFSTLTVSNMSPEDSSIYLCSAQQGRGGYTFGSGTRLTVV.

The chain combines TRBV7-9 with TRBJ1-1; 9 bases are shared with TRBD1. The germline V gene has CDR1 SEHNR and CDR2 FQNEAQ (reference sequence). The J segment lost 6 bases and the V segment lost 8 bases, leaving 10 bases of the junction unmatched. This CDR3 is built from 14 residues. Written as DNA, the CDR3 is TGTGCCAGCCAACAGGGGGCGAAAAGCTCTGAAGCTTTCTTT. Encoded protein: CASQQGAKSSEAFF. The full variable domain, completed using reference TRBV7-9 and TRBJ1-1, is DTGVSQNPRHKITKRGQNVTFRCDPISEHNRLYWYRQTLGQGPEFLTYFQNEAQLEKSRLLSDRFSAERPKGSFSTLEIQRTEQGDSAMYLCASQQGAKSSEAFFGQGTRLTVV.

V usage is TRBV5-1 and J usage is TRBJ1-1; TRBD1 is a possible D gene (5 bases). The germline V gene encodes CDR1 SGHRS and CDR2 YFSETQ. With 5 bases removed from V and 5 bases from J, the gap between germline ends came to 16 bases. This CDR3 has 14 residues. The CDR3 is CASSTKSGGTEAFF. The CDR3 DNA is TGCGCCAGCAGTACTAAAAGTGGGGGAACTGAAGCTTTCTTT. Based on the CDR3 plus reference TRBV5-1 and TRBJ1-1, the full variable domain is KAGVTQTPRYLIKTRGQQVTLSCSPISGHRSVSWYQQTPGQGLQFLFEYFSETQRNKGNFPGRFSGRQFSNSRSEMNVSTLELGDSALYLCASSTKSGGTEAFFGQGTRLTVV.

The J gene is TRBJ2-2, the V gene TRBV5-1; 10 bases are a match to TRBD2. The J segment lost 6 bases and the V segment lost 1 base, leaving 6 bases of the junction unmatched. CDR3 length equals 16 residues. Per the germline V gene, CDR1 is SGHRS and CDR2 is YFSETQ. Written as DNA, the CDR3 is TGCGCCAGCAGCTTGAGGAGCGGGAGGGCCCCCGGGGAGCTGTTTTTT. Translated: CASSLRSGRAPGELFF.

CDR3 nucleotide sequence: TGTGCCAGCAGTGAAGCGGGCAGGGGGCGGGGGACTGAAGCTTTCTTT. It is translated as CASSEAGRGRGTEAFF. The chain uses TRBV6-1 and TRBJ1-1; 8 bases are shared with TRBD1. J lost 5 bases, V lost 0 bases, and 8 bases had no gene match. The CDR3 consists of 16 residues. Germline CDR1 is MNHNS and CDR2 is SASEGT.

In its sample, this clone was seen once. This sequence joins TRBV14 and TRBJ2-3, with D unresolved. The germline V and J ends were trimmed by 0 bases and 8 bases, with 15 bases remaining between them. Per the germline V gene, CDR1 is SGHDN and CDR2 is FVKESK. The CDR3 runs 15 residues. The CDR3 nucleotides are TGTGCCAGCAGCCAAGAATCAAGGGTTGGGGTTACGCAGTATTTT. Protein: CASSQESRVGVTQYF.

The chain combines TRBV6-5 with TRBJ1-2; the D gene is possibly TRBD1 (5 bases). The ends were cut back, 6 bases at V and 4 bases at J, with 18 bases in the middle. In germline, CDR1 is MNHEY, CDR2 SVGAGI. This CDR3 region has 15 residues. In DNA, the CDR3 is TGTGCCAGCAGCCCCCAGATGGCAGGGCCCTATGGCTACACCTTC. As protein: CASSPQMAGPYGYTF.

The CDR3 DNA follows: TGTGCCAGCAGCGTAGTGCAGGGTCAAGAGACCCAGTACTTC. Its protein is CASSVVQGQETQYF. The J gene is TRBJ2-5, the V gene TRBV9, with D perhaps TRBD1 (5 bases). V was clipped by 0 bases and J by 2 bases, with 8 bases between them. Germline assignment: CDR1 SGDLS and CDR2 YYNGEE. The CDR3 totals 14 residues. Variable domain in full (rest from reference TRBV9 and TRBJ2-5): DSGVTQTPKHLITATGQRVTLRCSPRSGDLSVYWYQQSLDQGLQFLIQYYNGEERAKGNILERFSAQQFPDLHSELNLSSLELGDSALYFCASSVVQGQETQYFGPGTRLLVL.

The chain employs TRBV19 and TRBJ1-6, with D possibly TRBD1 on 5 matching bases. CDR3 length: 13 amino acids. Germline values: CDR1 LNHDA, CDR2 SQIVND (reference sequence). V gave up 4 bases and J gave up 7 bases, with 8 bases separating them. CDR3 nucleotides: TGTGCCAGTAGTAAAGGGGACAATTCACCCCTCCACTTT. Protein: CASSKGDNSPLHF.

Worth noting for this clone: The junction departs from germline at one end; a sequencing error may be responsible. J is TRBJ2-7 and V is TRBV7-7, with D maybe TRBD1 (7 bases). The CDR3 is 15 residues long. CDR1 is SSHAT, CDR2 FNYEAQ, per germline (reference sequence). The CDR3 here is CASSLEAGGNYEQYF. The CDR3 DNA is TGTGCTAGCAGCTTAGAGGCAGGGGGGAACTACGAGCAGTACTTC.

The V and J genes are TRBV9 and TRBJ1-6; D perhaps matches TRBD1 (6 bases). The V and J ends lost 4 bases and 9 bases respectively, with 17 bases between them. Per germline, CDR1 SGDLS and CDR2 YYNGEE. The CDR3 has 15 amino acids. The CDR3 coding sequence is TGTGCCAGCAGCCCGCGAGGGGGGGAAGGTTCACCCCTCCACTTT. This codes for CASSPRGGEGSPLHF.

This chain connects TRBV30 to TRBJ1-1; 9 bases fit TRBD1. The germline V gene has CDR1 GTSNPN and CDR2 SVGIG (reference sequence). CDR3 size: 16 residues. Unmatched junction bases numbered 8, after V lost 2 bases and J lost 1 base. The chain's CDR3 is CAWSLFPGQGNTEAFF. CDR3 nucleotide sequence: TGTGCCTGGAGTCTGTTCCCGGGACAGGGGAACACTGAAGCTTTCTTT.

This clone was counted between two and nine times. V is TRBV5-1 and J is TRBJ2-7; no reliable D call. Germline values: CDR1 SGHRS, CDR2 YFSETQ. V was clipped by 1 base and J by 5 bases, with 10 bases between them. This CDR3 contains 13 residues. The CDR3 region is CASSLMGAHEQYF. The CDR3 DNA reads TGCGCCAGCAGCTTGATGGGTGCGCACGAGCAGTACTTC.

The chain is built from TRBV27 and TRBJ2-5, with 7 bases identical to TRBD1. After removal of 6 bases from V and 2 bases from J, the junction contained 6 bases not matched to a gene. The CDR3 covers 14 residues. In germline, CDR1 is MNHEY, CDR2 SMNVEV (reference sequence). Here the CDR3 reads CASRVGQRQETQYF. In DNA form, the CDR3 reads TGTGCCAGCAGGGTGGGACAGAGACAAGAGACCCAGTACTTC.

The chain is built from TRBV5-1 and TRBJ1-4; D not certain. The germline V and J ends were trimmed by 2 bases and 7 bases, with 9 bases remaining between them. The CDR3 loop spans 13 amino acids. Looked up from germline, CDR1 is SGHRS and CDR2 is YFSETQ. This chain's CDR3 is CASSLQSSEKLFF. The CDR3 DNA reads TGCGCCAGCAGCTTACAGAGCTCTGAAAAACTGTTTTTT. The full variable domain, completed using reference TRBV5-1 and TRBJ1-4, is KAGVTQTPRYLIKTRGQQVTLSCSPISGHRSVSWYQQTPGQGLQFLFEYFSETQRNKGNFPGRFSGRQFSNSRSEMNVSTLELGDSALYLCASSLQSSEKLFFGSGTQLSVL.